This T cell receptor (beta chain) is drawn from a study of T cells in women clearing cervical HPV infection. Study at large: Cases were women with histologically confirmed HPV16-related CIN3 or worse, including a couple of invasive cancers. Blood came at first lesion visit for cases, post-clearance for controls.

Assay: immunoSEQ multiplex PCR; the TCRdb copy retains only in-frame clones and omits some. The table lists 25,000 to 30,000 clones. About this clone itself: From the germline J gene comes the end of the CDR3, since the read stops 3 residues before it.

The CDR3 has 19 amino acids. Germline V gene sequence: CDR1 LNHDA, CDR2 SQIVND (reference sequence). The trim removed 4 bases at V and 0 bases at J, leaving 10 bases unmatched. What was sequenced was blood buffy coat. This chain connects TRBV19 to TRBJ2-1, with TRBD2 matching over 12 bases. This receptor was obtained from a woman aged 18 to 75 with a cervical HPV16 infection that either progressed to CIN3+ or cleared (not recorded which). The CDR3 loop reads CASSRGLAGLLSSYNEQFF. CDR3 DNA (partial): TGTGCCAGTAGTAGAGGACTAGCGGGGCTCCTTAGCTCCTACAATGAG.